What follows are 13 T cell receptor beta chains derived from one specimen sequenced in a study of blood T cell repertoires in COVID-19. Method: immunoSEQ multiplex PCR; TCRdb's copy keeps in-frame clones and lacks some. The sample contains 310,000 or so clones, around 90% of which appear only once. Sequencing input: PBMCs or T cells enriched from blood (not recorded which). These receptors were collected from a woman in her thirties or forties who had recovered from COVID-19.

This chain uses TRBV6-5 with TRBJ1-3, with TRBD1 matching 7 bases. CDR1 and CDR2 from the germline V gene are MNHEY and SVGAGI. The ends lost 0 bases at V and 0 bases at J; junction bases unmatched: 2. This CDR3 has 16 amino acids. CDR3 bases: TGTGCCAGCAGTTACTCGGGACAGACCTCTGGAAACACCATATATTTT. Translated, it gives CASSYSGQTSGNTIYF.

V gene TRBV19 combines with J gene TRBJ1-1; weak D call: TRBD1 (5 bases). CDR1 and CDR2 (germline): LNHDA, SQIVND (reference sequence). Trimming shortened V by 4 bases and J by 1 base, and 7 bases separated the two germline ends. The CDR3 totals 13 residues. CDR3 amino acids: CASSTRGNTEAFF. The CDR3 nucleotides are TGTGCCAGTAGTACAAGGGGGAACACTGAAGCTTTCTTT. The whole variable domain, remainder taken from reference TRBV19 and TRBJ1-1, is DGGITQSPKYLFRKEGQNVTLSCEQNLNHDAMYWYRQDPGQGLRLIYYSQIVNDFQKGDIAEGYSVSREKKESFPLTVTSAQKNPTAFYLCASSTRGNTEAFFGQGTRLTVV.

The rearrangement links TRBV14 to TRBJ1-2, with D hard to call. This CDR3 has 13 amino acids. Germline CDR1 is SGHDN and CDR2 is FVKESK. The V end was cut by 0 bases, the J end by 8 bases, with 10 bases between. The chain's CDR3 is CASSQDVTSGYTF. Here the CDR3 DNA reads TGTGCCAGCAGCCAAGATGTGACAAGCGGCTACACCTTC.

The V and J genes are TRBV6-2 or TRBV6-3 and TRBJ1-2; TRBD1 matches 8 bases. Germline CDR1 is MNHEY and CDR2 is SVGEGT. CDR3 length equals 14 residues. J was trimmed by 3 bases and V by 5 bases; bases with no gene match: 5. Here the CDR3 reads CASSPDRVYYGYTF. CDR3 DNA: TGTGCCAGCAGTCCGGACAGGGTCTACTATGGCTACACCTTC.

The chain couples TRBV2 to TRBJ1-1; D gene unclear. The CDR3 totals 11 residues. Germline V gene sequence: CDR1 SNHLY, CDR2 FYNNEI. V was cut by 5 bases and J by 3 bases, with 4 bases left in between. The CDR3 coding sequence is TGTGCCAGCAGTCAGTACACTGAAGCTTTCTTT. This codes for CASSQYTEAFF.

The J gene is TRBJ2-3, the V gene TRBV19; 16 bases match TRBD2. Trimming cost V 3 bases and J 6 bases; bases outside gene matches: 18. Per germline, CDR1 LNHDA and CDR2 SQIVND (reference sequence). CDR3 length: 21 residues. CDR3: CASSIFRYKGLAGGPSDTQYF. The CDR3 DNA sequence: TGTGCCAGTAGTATTTTTAGGTACAAGGGACTAGCGGGAGGGCCCTCCGATACGCAGTATTTT.

The chain employs TRBV2 and TRBJ1-2, with D tentatively TRBD1 (5 bases). Germline CDR1 is SNHLY and CDR2 is FYNNEI. V dropped 6 bases and J dropped 6 bases, with 20 bases sitting between them. The CDR3 has 15 residues. The CDR3 loop reads CASRNPRGGENGYTF. The CDR3 coding sequence is TGTGCCAGCAGGAATCCGCGGGGGGGTGAAAATGGCTACACCTTC.

The CDR3 sequence is CASSFLERRGETQYF. The CDR3 coding sequence is TGTGCCAGCAGTTTCCTTGAGAGGCGGGGGGAGACCCAGTACTTC. This chain connects TRBV27 to TRBJ2-5; 7 bases align to TRBD2. Per the germline V gene, CDR1 is MNHEY and CDR2 is SMNVEV (reference sequence). With 3 bases clipped from V and 5 bases from J, the junction kept 9 bases outside the gene matches. CDR3 length equals 15 residues.

The CDR3 sequence: CSANEGLAGGPRDTQYF. DNA of the CDR3: TGCAGTGCTAATGAGGGACTAGCGGGAGGGCCTAGAGATACGCAGTATTTT. V is TRBV20-1 and J is TRBJ2-3; 16 nucleotides agree with TRBD2. The CDR3 covers 17 residues. From germline, CDR1 is DFQATT and CDR2 SNEGSKA (reference sequence). V was pared by 4 bases and J by 5 bases, with 9 bases of the junction left unmatched.

The rearrangement links TRBV28 to TRBJ2-7; 10 bases fit TRBD2. Germline values: CDR1 MDHEN, CDR2 SYDVKM. The CDR3 spans 17 residues. J lost 4 bases, V lost 4 bases, and 13 bases had no gene match. CDR3: CASSSSWTSGGRYEQYF. CDR3 coding DNA: TGTGCCAGCAGTTCCTCTTGGACTAGCGGAGGAAGGTACGAGCAGTACTTC.

J is TRBJ1-2 and V is TRBV30, with D perhaps matching TRBD1 (6 bases). The CDR3 spans 13 residues. The germline V gene encodes CDR1 GTSNPN and CDR2 SVGIG (reference sequence). Trimming pared 4 bases from V and 3 bases from J, leaving 12 bases between. The CDR3 coding sequence is TGTGCCTGGAAAGGGGGTTGGGACTATGGCTACACCTTC. This sequence encodes CAWKGGWDYGYTF.

The chain links TRBV7-3 to TRBJ2-7; 10 bases match TRBD2. Trimming at V came to 3 bases and at J to 2 bases, leaving 4 bases not matched to a gene. This CDR3 comprises 15 residues. Looked up from germline, CDR1 is SGHTA and CDR2 is FQGTGA. The CDR3 bases are TGTGCCAGCAGCTTGGGGGGACTAGCGCCCTACGAGCAGTACTTC. Protein sequence: CASSLGGLAPYEQYF.

The chain combines TRBV7-8 with TRBJ2-1; the match to TRBD2 covers 9 bases. With V trimmed by 2 bases and J by 0 bases, 2 bases remained unmatched. The CDR3 is 16 residues long. Germline assignment: CDR1 SGHVS and CDR2 FQNEAQ. CDR3 DNA sequence: TGTGCCAGCAGCTTACAGACTAGCGGCTCCTACAATGAGCAGTTCTTC. This encodes CASSLQTSGSYNEQFF.